This entry concerns a single T cell receptor (beta chain). Antigen: not known. V lost 8 bases and J lost 8, with 15 bases in between. The CDR3 has 12 residues. CDR1 and CDR2 (germline): LNHDA, SQIVND (reference sequence). The assay was immunoSEQ multiplex PCR, and TCRdb's table has in-frame clones only and misses some. The data show 130,000 to 150,000 clones, roughly 89% seen once. This specimen comes from a study of cytomegalovirus exposure and HLA in healthy donors. General observations from the study: The study labeled fewer than 200 TCR beta chains cytomegalovirus-associated.

Sequenced material: PBMCs. The rearrangement uses TRBV19 and TRBJ1-2, with D possibly being TRBD1 (6 bases). The clonotype originates from a man in his late teens or twenties in good health and CMV-seropositive. CDR3 sequence: CASSDRSRGYTF. The CDR3 nucleotides read TGTGCCAGTTCCGACAGGAGCAGGGGCTACACCTTC.